The T cell receptor beta chain under discussion was sequenced for a study of technical replicates of blood from several donors. This CDR3 has 15 amino acids. CDR1 SGHAT and CDR2 FQNNGV come from the germline V gene. Trimming pared 0 bases from V and 10 bases from J, leaving 15 bases between. The assay was immunoSEQ multiplex PCR, and TCRdb's table has in-frame clones only and misses some. Altogether tens of thousands of clones are present, 88% being singletons, with the ten largest covering just over 4.5%. The V and J genes are TRBV11-2 and TRBJ1-4; TRBD1 is a possible D gene (6 bases). Sequencing used PBMCs. The sequence came from a human donor in good health. Some clones in this sample may be carry-over from other donors' samples. CDR3 protein: CASSLEARGRGKLFF. The CDR3 DNA follows: TGTGCCAGCAGCTTAGAAGCTAGGGGGAGAGGAAAACTGTTTTTT.